The entry below describes one T cell receptor beta chain. No antigen is known for it. As to treatment: oral pan-JAK inhibitor, 5-10 mg twice daily. Peripheral blood, together with lesional scalp punch biopsies, was collected from alopecia areata patients. These data are taken from a study of CD8+ T cells in alopecia areata. In germline, CDR1 is MGHRA, CDR2 YSYEKL. V lost 3 bases, J lost 2 bases, and 10 bases lay in between. The CDR3 has 14 amino acids. Overall study results and limits: Having just one nonresponder leaves the connection between baseline CD8+ expansion and response unresolved. Affected scalp, especially in alopecia totalis/universalis, had a higher clonality than normal scalp did. The study found tofacitinib significantly decreased scalp clonality and expanded CD8+ clones among the top 100.

Extraction of RNA preceded its reverse transcription into cDNA, which served as the sequencing template. The method was immunoSEQ multiplex PCR; TCRdb's version includes in-frame clones alone and lacks a portion of them. The sample lists more than 85,000 clones; 61% were seen once. The TCR comes from a human donor with alopecia areata. The rearrangement joins TRBV4-1 to TRBJ1-1, with D perhaps matching TRBD1 (6 bases). Sequenced material: CD8+ T cells sorted from blood, taken at week 4, from a patient treated with tofacitinib. Here the CDR3 DNA reads TGCGCCAGCAGCCACGGGGGCTTTAACACTGAAGCTTTCTTT. Translating gives CASSHGGFNTEAFF.